This T cell receptor (beta chain) originates from a study of blood T cell repertoires in COVID-19. CDR3 size: 15 residues. The V gene lost 7 bases and the J gene lost 4 bases, with 19 bases spanning the gap. CDR1 and CDR2 from the germline V gene are MDHEN and SYDVKM. Sequenced by immunoSEQ multiplex PCR; TCRdb stores in-frame clones only, minus some. The sample includes 60,000 to 80,000 clones, around 88% seen only once; the top ten take about 6%. This chain joins TRBV28 and TRBJ1-1; D gene uncertain. This TCR came from a woman in her 70s with acute or convalescent COVID-19. What was sequenced was peripheral blood. CDR3 loop: CASTSHGGKGTEAFF. The CDR3 nucleotides are TGTGCCAGCACCTCCCATGGAGGTAAGGGCACTGAAGCTTTCTTT.